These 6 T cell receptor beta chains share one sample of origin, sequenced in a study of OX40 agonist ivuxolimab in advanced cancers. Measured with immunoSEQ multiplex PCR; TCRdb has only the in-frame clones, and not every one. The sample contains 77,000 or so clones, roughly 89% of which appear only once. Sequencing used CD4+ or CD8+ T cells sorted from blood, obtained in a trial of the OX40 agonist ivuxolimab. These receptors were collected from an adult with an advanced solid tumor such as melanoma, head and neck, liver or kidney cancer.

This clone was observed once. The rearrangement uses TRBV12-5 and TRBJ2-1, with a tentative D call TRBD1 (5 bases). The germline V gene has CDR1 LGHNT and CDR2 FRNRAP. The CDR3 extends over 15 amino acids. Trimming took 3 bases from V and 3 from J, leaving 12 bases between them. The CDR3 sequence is CASGFGQGSYNEQFF. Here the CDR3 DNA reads TGTGCTAGTGGTTTTGGTCAGGGTAGCTACAATGAGCAGTTCTTC.

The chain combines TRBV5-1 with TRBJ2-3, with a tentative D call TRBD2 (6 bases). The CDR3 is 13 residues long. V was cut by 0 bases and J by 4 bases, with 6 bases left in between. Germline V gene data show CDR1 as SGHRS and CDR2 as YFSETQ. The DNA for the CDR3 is TGCGCCAGCAGCTTGGGACTAGCAGATACGCAGTATTTT. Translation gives CASSLGLADTQYF.

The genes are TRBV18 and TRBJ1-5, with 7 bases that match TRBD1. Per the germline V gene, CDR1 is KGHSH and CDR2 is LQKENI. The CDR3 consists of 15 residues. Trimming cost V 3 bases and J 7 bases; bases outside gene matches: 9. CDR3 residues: CASSPQTGSEQPQHF. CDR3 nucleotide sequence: TGTGCCAGCTCACCGCAGACAGGGTCGGAACAGCCCCAGCATTTT.

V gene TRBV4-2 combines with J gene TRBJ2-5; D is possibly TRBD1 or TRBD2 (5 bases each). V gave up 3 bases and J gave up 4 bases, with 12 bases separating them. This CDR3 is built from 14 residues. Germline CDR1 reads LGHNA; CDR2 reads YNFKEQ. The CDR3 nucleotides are TGTGCCAGCAGCCACGGGGCGGCCCGAGAGACCCAGTACTTC. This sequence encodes CASSHGAARETQYF.

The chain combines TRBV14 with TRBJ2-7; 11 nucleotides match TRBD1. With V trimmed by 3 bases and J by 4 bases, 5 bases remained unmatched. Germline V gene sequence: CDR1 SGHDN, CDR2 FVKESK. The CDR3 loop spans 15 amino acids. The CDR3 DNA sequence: TGTGCCAGCAGCCATATACGGGACAGGGGGTACGAGCAGTACTTC. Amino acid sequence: CASSHIRDRGYEQYF.

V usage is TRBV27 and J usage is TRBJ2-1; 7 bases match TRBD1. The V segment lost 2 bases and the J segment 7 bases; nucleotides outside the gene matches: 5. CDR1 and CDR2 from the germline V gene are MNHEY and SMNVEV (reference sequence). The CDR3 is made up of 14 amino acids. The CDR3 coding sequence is TGTGCCAGCAGTTTAAGGCCAGGGGGAAATGAGCAGTTCTTC. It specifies CASSLRPGGNEQFF.